This entry lists 19 T cell receptor beta chains sequenced from one sample in a study of human T cells and chemical hapten exposure. Indicated time point: patch test 1, 2 weeks after DPC sensitization. Indicated treatment: therapeutic diphenylcyclopropenone sensitization with weekly scalp DPC. The total RNA was obtained from whole blood that was not fractionated. TCRdb reprocessed the RACE reads via MiXCR and lists one record per CDR3 protein. Among approximately 34,000 distinct CDR3 sequences listed, more than 6% were seen once. This material consisted of whole blood, taken in connection with sensitization to the hapten diphenylcyclopropenone (DPC). The receptors stem from a woman in her thirties with alopecia areata. Some clones in this sample may be carry-over from other donors' samples.

This clonotype was detected a few times. One end of the junction does not line up with germline, which may come from a read error. The chain couples TRBV2 to TRBJ2-2, with D perhaps TRBD2 (6 bases). CDR3 size: 15 residues. The germline gives CDR1 SNHLY, CDR2 FYNNEI. CDR3 sequence (DNA): TGTGCCAGCAACCGCGGGGCCGGGAACCCCGGGGAGCTGTTTTTT. This gives the protein CASNRGAGNPGELFF.

This clonotype was observed many times. The rearrangement uses TRBV3-1 and TRBJ2-3; TRBD2 agrees at 8 bases. Germline trimming cut 1 base from V and 6 bases from J; bases unmatched to any gene: 15. This CDR3 has 18 amino acids. Germline CDR1 and CDR2: LGHDT and YNNKEL (reference sequence). This CDR3 is CASSQGRFRGGQGDTQYF. For the CDR3, the DNA is TGTGCCAGCAGCCAAGGCCGATTCCGGGGGGGCCAAGGGGATACGCAGTATTTT.

This clonotype was observed at least ten times. V gene TRBV12-3 or TRBV12-4 combines with J gene TRBJ2-7; 8 nucleotides agree with TRBD2. The CDR3 totals 13 residues. The V and J ends lost 5 bases and 6 bases, in that order; junction bases with no gene match: 6. DNA for the CDR3: TGTGCCAGCAGTACCGGACTAGCTGCCGAGCAGTACTTC. Its translation: CASSTGLAAEQYF.

The DNA for the CDR3 is TGTGCCAGCAGTGTCACAGGGGGCGAGAATCAGCCCCAGCATTTT. It codes for CASSVTGGENQPQHF. The chain is built from TRBV12-3 or TRBV12-4 and TRBJ1-5; 9 nucleotides agree with TRBD1. V was pared by 5 bases and J by 4 bases, with 6 bases of the junction left unmatched. The CDR3 covers 15 residues.

The chain has TRBV4-1 and TRBJ2-7; 9 bases map to TRBD1. J lost 1 base, V lost 1 base, and 8 bases had no gene match. CDR3 size: 17 residues. The germline gives CDR1 MGHRA, CDR2 YSYEKL. CDR3 sequence reads: CASSQAVGQGCSYEQYF. The CDR3, as DNA: TGCGCCAGCAGCCAAGCCGTGGGACAGGGTTGTTCCTACGAGCAGTACTTC.

This clonotype showed up many times. The chain couples TRBV6-5 to TRBJ2-7; 7 bases are shared with TRBD1. J was trimmed by 2 bases and V by 7 bases; bases with no gene match: 5. This CDR3 comprises 13 residues. Germline V gene sequence: CDR1 MNHEY, CDR2 SVGAGI. CDR3 bases: TGTGCCAGCAAAACAGGGGCGACCTACGAGCAGTACTTC. It yields the protein CASKTGATYEQYF.

This clonotype has at least ten counts. This chain uses TRBV5-8 with TRBJ2-7, with a tentative D call TRBD1 (5 bases). Trimming stripped 0 bases from V and 7 bases from J, with 11 bases between. The CDR3 covers 13 residues. Germline CDR1 SGHTS, CDR2 YDEGEE. The CDR3 region is CASSLDRLGEQYF. The CDR3 region has the DNA TGTGCCAGCAGCTTGGACAGGCTGGGAGAGCAGTACTTC.

This clonotype was observed many times. V is TRBV7-2 and J is TRBJ2-3; D might be TRBD1 (5 bases). Germline V gene data show CDR1 as SGHTA and CDR2 as FQGNSA. CDR3 size: 19 residues. The V end was cut by 5 bases, the J end by 3 bases, with 27 bases between. The DNA for the CDR3 is TGTGCCAGCAGCCAAGGGGCGTCCGGCACGCCAGTGAAGACAGATACGCAGTATTTT. Its protein product is CASSQGASGTPVKTDTQYF.

V usage is TRBV5-5 and J usage is TRBJ1-6; no clear D. V was clipped by 6 bases and J by 6 bases, with 13 bases between them. Germline assignment: CDR1 SGHKS and CDR2 YYEKEE (reference sequence). The CDR3 has 14 amino acids. This chain's CDR3 is CASIAGQSNSPLHF. The CDR3 DNA follows: TGTGCCAGCATCGCGGGCCAGAGTAATTCACCCCTCCACTTT.

At least ten counts were recorded for this clonotype. This chain links TRBV20-1 with TRBJ1-2; no clear D gene. V was trimmed by 6 bases and J by 5 bases, leaving 16 bases between them. The CDR3 runs to 13 residues. CDR1 and CDR2 from the germline V gene are DFQATT and SNEGSKA (reference sequence). The CDR3 here is CSAVTGIGYGYTF. CDR3 DNA sequence: TGCAGTGCCGTGACGGGAATCGGGTATGGCTACACCTTC.

The table lists this clonotype with many counts. The rearrangement joins TRBV7-2 to TRBJ1-5, with D unresolved. CDR3 length equals 13 residues. Germline assignment: CDR1 SGHTA and CDR2 FQGNSA. Trimming removed 7 bases from V and 5 bases from J, with 12 bases in between. The CDR3 DNA follows: TGTGCCAGCAACACGGACGGCTATCAGCCCCAGCATTTT. The encoded protein is CASNTDGYQPQHF.

This clonotype was recorded at least ten times. The chain links TRBV6-6 to TRBJ2-3, with TRBD2 matching 16 bases. CDR3 size: 21 residues. CDR1 and CDR2 (germline): MNHNY, SVGAGI (reference sequence). The V gene end was trimmed by 6 bases and the J gene end by 2 bases; junction bases not matched to a gene: 17. The chain's CDR3 is CASSLPKPGTSGGAYTDTQYF. For the CDR3, the DNA is TGTGCCAGCAGCCTTCCAAAGCCCGGGACTAGCGGGGGGGCCTACACAGATACGCAGTATTTT.

This clonotype was found many times. This rearrangement joins TRBV7-2 to TRBJ2-5, with TRBD1 as a possible D gene (6 bases). Germline CDR1 SGHTA, CDR2 FQGNSA. Trimming took 0 bases from V and 4 from J, leaving 12 bases between them. The CDR3 has 15 residues. The CDR3 loop reads CASSLAQGLGETQYF. CDR3 in DNA: TGTGCCAGCAGCTTAGCGCAGGGGCTGGGAGAGACCCAGTACTTC.

This clonotype was seen ten or more times. This chain links TRBV3-1 with TRBJ2-1; 8 nucleotides align to TRBD2. The germline CDR1 and CDR2 sequences are LGHDT and YNNKEL (reference sequence). V shed 4 bases and J 4 bases; nucleotides not matched to a gene: 6. The CDR3 runs to 15 residues. In DNA, the CDR3 is TGTGCCAGCAGCCTGGACGGGGGGGGATACAATGAGCAGTTCTTC. It is translated as CASSLDGGGYNEQFF.

In its sample, this clonotype was seen a few times. The rearrangement joins TRBV6-2 or TRBV6-3 to TRBJ1-1; D not resolved. CDR1 and CDR2 from the germline V gene are MNHEY and SVGEGT. V lost 9 bases to trimming and J lost 3 bases, with 14 bases between them. CDR3 length equals 13 residues. The CDR3 reads CASREGSDTEAFF. DNA for the CDR3: TGTGCCAGTCGCGAGGGATCGGACACTGAAGCTTTCTTT.

This clonotype was seen ten or more times. This sequence joins TRBV28 and TRBJ2-3; the match to TRBD2 covers 7 bases. This CDR3 contains 15 residues. Germline-derived CDR1 and CDR2 are MDHEN and SYDVKM. With 2 bases clipped from V and 0 bases from J, the junction kept 2 bases outside the gene matches. CDR3 DNA sequence: TGTGCCAGCAGTTTAGCGGGACTAAGCACAGATACGCAGTATTTT. Translating gives CASSLAGLSTDTQYF. Full variable domain (outside the CDR3, taken from reference TRBV28 and TRBJ2-3): DVKVTQSSRYLVKRTGEKVFLECVQDMDHENMFWYRQDPGLGLRLIYFSYDVKMKEKGDIPEGYSVSREKKERFSLILESASTNQTSMYLCASSLAGLSTDTQYFGPGTRLTVL.

As concerns this clonotype: This may arise from a read error, as a much more abundant clone is one base away. The J gene is TRBJ1-1, the V gene TRBV12-3 or TRBV12-4; D may be TRBD1 (6 bases). CDR3 length: 15 amino acids. V dropped 5 bases and J dropped 0 bases, with 13 bases sitting between them. For the CDR3, the DNA is TGTGCCAGCAGTCAGGGGTGGGAATTGAACACTGAAGCTTTCTTT. Encoded protein: CASSQGWELNTEAFF.

The chain couples TRBV30 to TRBJ1-2; D is perhaps TRBD1 (5 bases). Germline V lookup: CDR1 GTSNPN, CDR2 SVGIG (reference sequence). CDR3 length: 13 amino acids. The ends were cut back, 0 bases at V and 4 bases at J, with 9 bases in the middle. The CDR3: CAWSVGAPYGYTF. In DNA, the CDR3 is TGTGCCTGGAGTGTTGGGGCCCCCTATGGCTACACCTTC.

The chain links TRBV14 to TRBJ1-1; possibly TRBD1 for D (6 bases). The CDR3 consists of 16 residues. The germline gives CDR1 SGHDN, CDR2 FVKESK. V gave up 5 bases and J gave up 2 bases, with 18 bases separating them. The CDR3 DNA follows: TGTGCCAGCAGCGAAGCCGGACAGCTACCCAACACTGAAGCTTTCTTT. This codes for CASSEAGQLPNTEAFF.